The clone carrying this TCR beta chain was observed many times. Its antigen remains unknown. Trimming pared 5 bases from V and 4 bases from J, leaving 11 bases between. The CDR3 runs 14 residues. Germline CDR1 reads LGHDT; CDR2 reads YNNKEL (reference sequence). TCRdb passed the 5' RACE reads through MiXCR, listing each CDR3 protein once. The table has around 250,000 distinct CDR3 sequences, roughly 10% seen once; the top ten hold less than 8%. These data are taken from a study of CD8 T cells in ankylosing spondylitis. Study-level results: Characteristic of ankylosing spondylitis blood, it appeared, was a TCR beta motif comprising about eight highly homologous variants.

The sequenced sample was blood, either unsorted or a sorted T cell fraction (not recorded which). The sequence came from a male donor with ankylosing spondylitis or in good health (not recorded which). The rearrangement links TRBV3-1 to TRBJ2-2; D is undetermined. The CDR3 sequence: CASSNKPGTGELFF. CDR3 in DNA: TGTGCCAGCAGCAACAAACCGGGCACCGGGGAGCTGTTTTTT.